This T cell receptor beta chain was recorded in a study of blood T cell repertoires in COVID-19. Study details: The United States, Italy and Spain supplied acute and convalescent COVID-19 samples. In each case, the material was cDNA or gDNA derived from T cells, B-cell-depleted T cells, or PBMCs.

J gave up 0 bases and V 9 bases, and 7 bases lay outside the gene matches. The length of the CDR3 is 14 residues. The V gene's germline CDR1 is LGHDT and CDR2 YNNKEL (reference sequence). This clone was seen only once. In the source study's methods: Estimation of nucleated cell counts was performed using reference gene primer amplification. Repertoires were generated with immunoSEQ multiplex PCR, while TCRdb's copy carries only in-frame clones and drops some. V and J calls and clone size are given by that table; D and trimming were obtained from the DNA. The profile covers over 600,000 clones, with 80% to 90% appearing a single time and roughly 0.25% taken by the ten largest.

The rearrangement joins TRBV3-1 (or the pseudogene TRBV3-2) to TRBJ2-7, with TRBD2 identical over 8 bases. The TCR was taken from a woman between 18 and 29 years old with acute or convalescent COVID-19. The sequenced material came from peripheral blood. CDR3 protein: CASRNAGGSYEQYF. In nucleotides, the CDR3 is TGTGCCAGTAGAAACGCGGGGGGCTCCTACGAGCAGTACTTC.